The 9 T cell receptor beta chains below were found in one sample sequenced in a study of vaccination effects on CD4 cells after COVID-19. These receptors lack a known antigen. Following culture for approximately 11 days, CD4+ T cells were isolated. BNT162b2 vaccine or mRNA-1273 vaccine was given to participants in two doses. Clones were read by immunoSEQ multiplex PCR, and TCRdb kept only the in-frame ones, dropping some. There are more than 60,000 clones in the sample; 74% occur only once, and about 2.2% lies in the top ten. This specimen consisted of CD4+ T cells from PBMCs cultured without peptide, obtained after COVID-19 vaccination. These receptors all stem from a human donor who received a COVID-19 vaccine.

The V and J genes are TRBV6-5 and TRBJ1-4; TRBD1 agrees at 7 bases. CDR1 and CDR2 (germline): MNHEY, SVGAGI. This CDR3 comprises 14 residues. The V and J ends lost 5 bases and 0 bases, in that order; junction bases with no gene match: 0. DNA for the CDR3: TGTGCCAGCAGTACAGGGGCAACTAATGAAAAACTGTTTTTT. It encodes CASSTGATNEKLFF.

The chain couples TRBV28 to TRBJ1-1; a weak D match, TRBD1 (5 bases). Trimming pared 5 bases from V and 0 bases from J, leaving 13 bases between. Germline CDR1 reads MDHEN; CDR2 reads SYDVKM. CDR3 length: 15 amino acids. The CDR3 bases are TGTGCCAGCAGTACCGGGACGGCAATGAACACTGAAGCTTTCTTT. It is translated as CASSTGTAMNTEAFF.

This clone appeared a single time. The rearrangement joins TRBV2 to TRBJ1-2; D is possibly TRBD1 (5 bases). V lost 3 bases and J lost 1, with 12 bases in between. The CDR3 runs 15 residues. Germline assignment: CDR1 SNHLY and CDR2 FYNNEI. The CDR3 bases are TGTGCCAGCAGTGATGGGGGGACCGTTAACTATGGCTACACCTTC. As protein: CASSDGGTVNYGYTF. The full variable domain, completed using reference TRBV2 and TRBJ1-2, is EPEVTQTPSHQVTQMGQEVILRCVPISNHLYFYWYRQILGQKVEFLVSFYNNEISEKSEIFDDQFSVERPDGSNFTLKIRSTKLEDSAMYFCASSDGGTVNYGYTFGSGTRLTVV.

J is TRBJ1-1 and V is TRBV5-1; possible D gene TRBD1, 5 bases. The CDR3 has 15 residues. In germline, CDR1 is SGHRS, CDR2 YFSETQ. Deletions cut 2 bases from V and 1 base from J, with 12 bases between. The CDR3 nucleotides are TGCGCCAGCAGCTTTTCAGGGACGGAGAACACTGAAGCTTTCTTT. Its protein is CASSFSGTENTEAFF.

This chain joins TRBV2 and TRBJ2-3, with D tentatively TRBD1 (5 bases). The V end lost 3 bases, the J end lost 0 bases, and 10 bases lay between the germline ends. Germline loops: CDR1 SNHLY, CDR2 FYNNEI. The CDR3 has 15 amino acids. The CDR3 loop is CASSELRESTDTQYF. The CDR3 nucleotides are TGTGCCAGCAGTGAGCTCAGGGAAAGCACAGATACGCAGTATTTT.

The rearrangement joins TRBV12-5 to TRBJ1-1; no definite D call. The germline gives CDR1 LGHNT, CDR2 FRNRAP. This CDR3 comprises 12 residues. V lost 6 bases and J 0 bases, leaving 5 bases between the germline ends. The CDR3, as DNA: TGTGCTAGTGGCCGATTGAACACTGAAGCTTTCTTT. Translation gives CASGRLNTEAFF.

V is TRBV7-2 and J is TRBJ1-3; D unresolved. The CDR3 runs to 13 residues. The ends were cut back, 5 bases at V and 3 bases at J, with 8 bases in the middle. Germline loops: CDR1 SGHTA, CDR2 FQGNSA. CDR3 amino acids: CASSTSFGNTIYF. DNA for the CDR3: TGTGCCAGCAGCACCTCCTTTGGAAACACCATATATTTT. The full variable domain, rest sourced from reference TRBV7-2 and TRBJ1-3, is GAGVSQSPSNKVTEKGKDVELRCDPISGHTALYWYRQSLGQGLEFLIYFQGNSAPDKSGLPSDRFSAERTGGSVSTLTIQRTQQEDSAVYLCASSTSFGNTIYFGEGSWLTVV.

This chain connects TRBV2 to TRBJ2-3; tentatively, D is TRBD1 (5 bases). Trimming removed 6 bases from V and 1 base from J, with 14 bases in between. There are 15 residues in the CDR3. Germline V gene lookup returns CDR1 SNHLY and CDR2 FYNNEI. This CDR3 reads CASSRQLGGTDTQYF. For the CDR3, the DNA is TGTGCCAGCAGCAGACAGCTAGGCGGCACAGATACGCAGTATTTT.

The gene calls are TRBV5-4 and TRBJ1-1; tentatively, D is TRBD1 (5 bases). Germline values: CDR1 SGHNT, CDR2 YYREEE (reference sequence). Trimming shortened V by 3 bases and J by 0 bases, and 12 bases separated the two germline ends. The CDR3 contains 15 residues. The CDR3 DNA reads TGTGCCAGCAGCTCCAAGGGAGGGGTGAACACTGAAGCTTTCTTT. This codes for CASSSKGGVNTEAFF.